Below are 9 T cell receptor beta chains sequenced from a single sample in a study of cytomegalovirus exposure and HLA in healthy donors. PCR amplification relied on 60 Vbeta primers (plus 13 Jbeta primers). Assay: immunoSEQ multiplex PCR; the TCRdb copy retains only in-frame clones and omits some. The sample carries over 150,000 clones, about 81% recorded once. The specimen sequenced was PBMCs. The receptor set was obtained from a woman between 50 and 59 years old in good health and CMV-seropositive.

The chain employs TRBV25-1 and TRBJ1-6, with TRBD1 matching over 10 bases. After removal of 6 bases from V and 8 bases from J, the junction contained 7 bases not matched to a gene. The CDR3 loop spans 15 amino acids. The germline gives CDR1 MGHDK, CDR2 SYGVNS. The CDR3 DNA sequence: TGTGCCAGCAGGGACAGGGGGTTACGTTATTCACCCCTCCACTTT. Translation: CASRDRGLRYSPLHF.

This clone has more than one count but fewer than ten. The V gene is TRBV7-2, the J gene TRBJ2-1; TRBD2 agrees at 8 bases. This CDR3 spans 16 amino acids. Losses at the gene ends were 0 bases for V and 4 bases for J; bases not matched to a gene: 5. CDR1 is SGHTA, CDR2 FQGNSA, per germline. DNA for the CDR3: TGTGCCAGCAGCTTAGCCGGAGCGGGGGCGTACAATGAGCAGTTCTTC. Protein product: CASSLAGAGAYNEQFF.

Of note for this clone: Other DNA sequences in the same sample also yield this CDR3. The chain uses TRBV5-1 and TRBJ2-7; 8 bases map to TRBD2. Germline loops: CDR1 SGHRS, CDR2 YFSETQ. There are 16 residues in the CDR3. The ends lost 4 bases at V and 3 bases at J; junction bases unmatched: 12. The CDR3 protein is CASSPPGTRGFYEQYF. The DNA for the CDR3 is TGCGCCAGCAGCCCGCCGGGGACTAGGGGTTTCTACGAGCAGTACTTC.

DNA of the CDR3: TGTGCCAGCAGTGAGCAGGGGCGAGGAGAGACCCAGTACTTC. Its protein product is CASSEQGRGETQYF. The chain couples TRBV2 to TRBJ2-5; weak D call: TRBD1 (6 bases). V lost 3 bases to trimming and J lost 4 bases, with 12 bases between them. The CDR3 loop spans 14 amino acids. Germline-derived CDR1 and CDR2 are SNHLY and FYNNEI.

Here the CDR3 reads CASSLTAGAGAFF. CDR3 nucleotide sequence: TGCGCCAGCAGCTTGACCGCCGGAGCGGGAGCTTTCTTT. The chain joins TRBV5-1 to TRBJ1-1; D gene unclear. Trimming cost V 1 base and J 10 bases, with 14 bases left between them. The CDR3 is 13 amino acids. Looked up from germline, CDR1 is SGHRS and CDR2 is YFSETQ.

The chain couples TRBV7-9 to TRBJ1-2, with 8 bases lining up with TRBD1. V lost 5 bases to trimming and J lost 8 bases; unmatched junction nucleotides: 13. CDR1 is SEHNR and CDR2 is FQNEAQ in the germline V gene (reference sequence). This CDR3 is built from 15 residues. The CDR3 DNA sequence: TGTGCCAGCAGCCTTATTGAAGGACAGGGCAAGGGCTACACCTTC. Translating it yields CASSLIEGQGKGYTF. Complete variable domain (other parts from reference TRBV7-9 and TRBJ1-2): DTGVSQNPRHKITKRGQNVTFRCDPISEHNRLYWYRQTLGQGPEFLTYFQNEAQLEKSRLLSDRFSAERPKGSFSTLEIQRTEQGDSAMYLCASSLIEGQGKGYTFGSGTRLTVV.

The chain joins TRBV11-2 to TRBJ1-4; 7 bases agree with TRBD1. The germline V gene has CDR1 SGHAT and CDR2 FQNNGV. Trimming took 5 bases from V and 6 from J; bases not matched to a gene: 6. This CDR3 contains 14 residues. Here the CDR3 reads CASSLTGSYEKLFF. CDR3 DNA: TGTGCCAGCAGCCTGACAGGGAGTTATGAAAAACTGTTTTTT.

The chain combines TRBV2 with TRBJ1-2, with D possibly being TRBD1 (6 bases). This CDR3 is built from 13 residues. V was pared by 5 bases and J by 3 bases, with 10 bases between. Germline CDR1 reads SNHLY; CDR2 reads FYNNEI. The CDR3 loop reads CASSLRTDYGYTF. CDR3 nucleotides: TGTGCCAGCAGTCTGCGGACAGACTATGGCTACACCTTC.

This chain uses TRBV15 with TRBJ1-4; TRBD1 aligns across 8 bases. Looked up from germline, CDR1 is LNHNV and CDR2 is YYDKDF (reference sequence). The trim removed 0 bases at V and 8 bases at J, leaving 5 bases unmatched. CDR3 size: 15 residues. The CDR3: CATSRDPGGNEKLFF. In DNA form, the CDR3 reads TGTGCCACCAGCAGAGATCCAGGGGGCAACGAAAAACTGTTTTTT.